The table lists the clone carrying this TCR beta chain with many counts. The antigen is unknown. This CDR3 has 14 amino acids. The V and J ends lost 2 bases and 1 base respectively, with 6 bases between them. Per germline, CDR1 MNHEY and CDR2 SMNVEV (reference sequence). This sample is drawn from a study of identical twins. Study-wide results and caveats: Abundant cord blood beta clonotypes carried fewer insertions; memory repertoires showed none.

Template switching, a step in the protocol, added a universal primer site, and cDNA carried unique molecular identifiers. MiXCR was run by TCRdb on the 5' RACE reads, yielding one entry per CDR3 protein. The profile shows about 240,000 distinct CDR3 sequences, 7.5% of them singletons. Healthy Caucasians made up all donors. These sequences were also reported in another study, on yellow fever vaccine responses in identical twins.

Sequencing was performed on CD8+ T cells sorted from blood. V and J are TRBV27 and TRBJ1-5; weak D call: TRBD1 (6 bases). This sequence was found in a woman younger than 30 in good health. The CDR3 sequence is CASSLQGSNQPQHF. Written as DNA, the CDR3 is TGTGCCAGCAGTTTACAGGGGAGCAATCAGCCCCAGCATTTT.